This TCR beta chain was identified in a study of CD8 T cells in Susac syndrome. After extraction with the RNeasy kit, roughly 0.45 to 1 ug of the RNA was reverse transcribed using random hexamers. From the immunoSEQ multiplex PCR reads, TCRdb called clonotypes with MiXCR, one entry per CDR3 protein. The sample lists just under 150,000 distinct CDR3 sequences; approximately 94% were seen once. From germline, CDR1 is SGHVS and CDR2 FNYEAQ. V was clipped by 5 bases and J by 4 bases; unmatched bases: 4. The CDR3 spans 14 residues. Sequencing input: CD4+ T cells from PBMCs. The TCR originated in a human donor in good health. The chain combines TRBV7-6 with TRBJ2-5, with TRBD2 matching 10 bases. This chain's CDR3 is CASSAGLAAETQYF. CDR3 nucleotides: TGTGCCAGCAGCGCCGGACTAGCGGCAGAGACCCAGTACTTC.